These T cell receptor beta chains were read from a single sample in a study of blood T cell repertoires in COVID-19. Assay used: immunoSEQ multiplex PCR; TCRdb lists only in-frame clones, some missing. Here the sample spans hundreds of thousands of clones, 80% to 90% being singletons. The specimen sequenced was peripheral blood. All receptors derive from a woman between 50 and 59 years old with acute or convalescent COVID-19. The CDR3 runs from the conserved cysteine through the conserved F or W. The order of the fields is V gene, CDR3 protein.

TRBV19	CASSSGTTISGNTIYF
TRBV9	CASSVAGTNTGELFF
TRBV9	CASSVGTTTYNEQFF
TRBV27	CASSSTSGRRYNEQFF
TRBV6-5	CASSFFGPRGNQPQHF
TRBV7-2	CASSFTLAGGSEQFF
TRBV9	CASSEDSHYGYTF
TRBV28	CASSSPRGTYYEQYF
TRBV30	CAWSVAGNEQYF
TRBV6-5	CASSFRTGGGWPQHF
TRBV27	CASTPGGGELFF
TRBV6-5	CASRGDTPDTQYF
TRBV7-9	CASSSVRVALGWNYGYTF
TRBV30	CAWRAGGSPPHEQYF
TRBV19	CASSIALFTEAFF
TRBV19	CASSLLPGKRSNSPLHF
TRBV6-4	CASSDEGVDTQYF
TRBV5-1	CASSRRTSDTDTQYF
TRBV5-1	CASSFRDTDTQYF
TRBV19	CASSGGGPSRETQYF
TRBV3-1/TRBV3-2	CASSPPGGGELFF
TRBV5-1	CASSLGLAENTGELFF
TRBV30	CAWSPGLAGKQFF
TRBV4-2	CASSQAGWRLGDTQYF
TRBV5-1	CASTGTSPDTQYF
TRBV5-4	CASSSGQKRGNTIYF
TRBV7-9	CASSHPGVPRDRDGTEAFF
TRBV5-1	CASSTRGGGETQYF
TRBV19	CASSIVELAGGSSNEQFF
TRBV29-1	CSVGAGQVLPPYNSPLHF
TRBV6-5	CASRPGGYNQPQHF
TRBV27	CASSLVGGVSYEQYF
TRBV30	CAWRQDISYEQYF
TRBV7-9	CASSSGTSGRDEQFF
TRBV28	CASSLGQTYGYTF
TRBV6-5	CASKIQGDYNSPLHF
TRBV14	CASSPHLSGNTIYF
TRBV19	CASSWRQETQYF
TRBV7-2	CASSLVAGGTDTQYF
TRBV19	CASSIGRQGNEQFF
TRBV4-2	CASSQDYRKLAYNEQFF
TRBV2	CASTGPWDRGYEQYF
TRBV3-1/TRBV3-2	CASSQYWDSIYEQYF
TRBV7-2	CASSLAGASSYEQYF
TRBV6-1	CASSERGPTNTGELFF
TRBV5-1	CASSPTSGSGSYEQYF
TRBV21-1	CAGPGGPQETQYF
TRBV2	CASSGDRASEKLFF
TRBV2	CASSRSVGAATLEDTQYF
TRBV25-1	CASSESRTVTYNEQFF
TRBV19	CASSIHPATGGKGYGYTF
TRBV28	CASSLLAGVGGETQYF
TRBV9	CASSVGGGRSYEQYF
TRBV10-2	CASRPGLAGSGELFF
TRBV18	CASSPDSFSEQFF
TRBV29-1	CSVDLRGLRQPQHF
TRBV7-8	CASSFQTYEQYF
TRBV2	CASSWASGGFGNEQYF
TRBV6-5	CASSYGGAGELFF